This T cell receptor (beta chain) was captured by sequencing in a study of beta chain features in type 1 diabetes. Expressed TCRB transcripts got sequenced, as all isolated RNA was reverse transcribed. Produced via immunoSEQ multiplex PCR; TCRdb's table is partial and in-frame only. The sample lists about 350,000 clones, about 20% occurring once. This clone was recorded a few times. Within the sample, other DNA sequences also encode this same CDR3. Trimming took 0 bases from V and 4 from J, leaving 6 bases between them. The CDR3 covers 14 residues. In germline, CDR1 is MGHRA, CDR2 YSYEKL. The sample taken for sequencing was naive CD4+ T cells from blood. The rearrangement joins TRBV4-1 to TRBJ2-2; D unresolved. The clonotype originates from a woman between 18 and 29 years old in good health. The CDR3 is CASSQDRGTGELFF. The CDR3 bases are TGCGCCAGCAGCCAAGATCGAGGCACCGGGGAGCTGTTTTTT.